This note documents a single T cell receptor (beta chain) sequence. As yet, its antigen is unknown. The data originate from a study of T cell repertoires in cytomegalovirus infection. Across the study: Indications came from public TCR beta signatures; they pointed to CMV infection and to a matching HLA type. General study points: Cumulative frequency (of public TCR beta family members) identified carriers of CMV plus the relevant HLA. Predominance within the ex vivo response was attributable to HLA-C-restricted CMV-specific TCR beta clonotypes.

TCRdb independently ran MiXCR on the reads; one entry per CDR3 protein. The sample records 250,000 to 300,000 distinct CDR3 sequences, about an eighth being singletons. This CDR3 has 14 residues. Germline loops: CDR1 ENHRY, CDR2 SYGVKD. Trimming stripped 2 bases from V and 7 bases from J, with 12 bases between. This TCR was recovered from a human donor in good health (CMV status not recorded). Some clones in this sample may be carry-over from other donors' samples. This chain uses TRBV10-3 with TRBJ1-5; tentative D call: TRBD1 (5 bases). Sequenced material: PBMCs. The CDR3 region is CAISEGGGEQPQHF. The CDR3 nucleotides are TGTGCCATCAGTGAGGGGGGGGGAGAACAGCCCCAGCATTTT.